The clone carrying this T cell receptor (beta chain) showed up just a few times. With iRepertoire HTBI primers and Arm-PCR of CDR3 regions, TCR beta libraries were built. MiXCR was run by TCRdb on the multiplex PCR reads, yielding one entry per CDR3 protein. The sample shows hundreds of thousands of distinct CDR3 sequences, roughly 13% of them seen only once. This entry belongs to a study of regulatory T cells in long-lasting Graves disease. Time point described: newly diagnosed GD, antithyroid drugs for less than 3 months. Construction of the TCR library relied on RNA isolated from PBMCs. These data also formed part of another study, on T cells in Graves' hyperthyroidism and ophthalmopathy.

The clonotype was recovered from a man aged 30 to 45 with Graves disease. The sequencing here drew on peripheral blood mononuclear cells (PBMCs), taken at new diagnosis, from a patient treated with antithyroid drugs.

The CDR3 bases are TGTGCCAGCAGCTTAGACAGCCGCTCGGGGGGCTACACCTTC. It yields the protein CASSLDSRSGGYTF. The gene calls are TRBV7-2 and TRBJ1-2; the D is unclear. The CDR3 covers 14 residues. Germline CDR1 reads SGHTA; CDR2 reads FQGNSA. V was shortened by 1 base and J by 8 bases, with 14 bases between the two germline ends.